The 16 T cell receptor beta chains below all came from one sample that was sequenced in a study of blood T cell repertoires in COVID-19 (dated by TCRdb to about 2020). Library prep was done by the immunoSEQ multiplex PCR assay. In its TCRdb copy, this immuneACCESS table keeps in-frame sequences only and misses some clones. Where compared with another copy, unresolved V genes explain less than half of these, and the others have no known cause. The sample table records about 110,000 clones; over 75% of these occur just once. The ten top clones hold more than 3.5% of the sample. The specimen was peripheral blood. The receptors here all came from a woman in her seventies with acute or convalescent COVID-19.

The chain is built from TRBV9 and TRBJ1-1; D gene uncertain. The germline CDR1 and CDR2 sequences are SGDLS and YYNGEE. The CDR3 is 15 amino acids. Trimming left V 1 base short and J 3 bases short, with 13 bases between. DNA for the CDR3: TGTGCCAGCAGCGTACGCGGGATAAAAGACACTGAAGCTTTCTTT. Translation gives CASSVRGIKDTEAFF. Supplemented by reference TRBV9 and TRBJ1-1, the full variable domain reads DSGVTQTPKHLITATGQRVTLRCSPRSGDLSVYWYQQSLDQGLQFLIQYYNGEERAKGNILERFSAQQFPDLHSELNLSSLELGDSALYFCASSVRGIKDTEAFFGQGTRLTVV.

V gene TRBV7-2 combines with J gene TRBJ1-1; maybe TRBD1 (6 bases). Germline V CDR1 and CDR2: SGHTA, FQGNSA. The CDR3 is made up of 13 amino acids. V lost 2 bases to trimming and J lost 7 bases, with 11 bases between them. CDR3: CASSLFGDIEAFF. The CDR3, as DNA: TGTGCCAGCAGCTTATTCGGGGACATTGAAGCTTTCTTT. The variable domain in full, with the rest retrieved from reference TRBV7-2 and TRBJ1-1, is GAGVSQSPSNKVTEKGKDVELRCDPISGHTALYWYRQSLGQGLEFLIYFQGNSAPDKSGLPSDRFSAERTGGSVSTLTIQRTQQEDSAVYLCASSLFGDIEAFFGQGTRLTVV.

The V call is TRBV28, the J call TRBJ2-2, with no clear D. In germline, CDR1 is MDHEN, CDR2 SYDVKM. The CDR3 has 14 amino acids. V dropped 7 bases and J dropped 1 base, with 10 bases sitting between them. The CDR3 loop reads CASNKGENTGELFF. The DNA for the CDR3 is TGTGCCAGCAACAAAGGAGAGAACACCGGGGAGCTGTTTTTT.

The V and J genes are TRBV5-1 and TRBJ1-1; D possibly corresponds to TRBD1 (6 bases). The CDR3 contains 15 residues. Trimming cost V 0 bases and J 6 bases, with 15 bases left between them. CDR1 and CDR2 from the germline V gene are SGHRS and YFSETQ. The DNA for the CDR3 is TGCGCCAGCAGCTTGGACGCGCCAGGGGTCGCTGAAGCTTTCTTT. Its protein is CASSLDAPGVAEAFF.

The chain links TRBV5-6 to TRBJ1-2, with D maybe TRBD1 (5 bases). V lost 4 bases and J 8 bases, leaving 15 bases between the germline ends. Germline V lookup: CDR1 SGHDT, CDR2 YYEEEE. There are 13 residues in the CDR3. The CDR3 coding sequence is TGTGCCAGCAGCGATACGGAGGGGTTCGGCTACACCTTC. Protein: CASSDTEGFGYTF.

The chain combines TRBV5-4 with TRBJ2-3, with TRBD2 matching over 7 bases. The germline gives CDR1 SGHNT, CDR2 YYREEE (reference sequence). CDR3 length: 18 residues. J lost 2 bases, V lost 0 bases, and 12 bases had no gene match. The CDR3 loop reads CASSLGGGSPGHTDTQYF. The CDR3, as DNA: TGTGCCAGCAGCTTGGGTGGCGGGAGTCCGGGCCACACAGATACGCAGTATTTT.

V usage is TRBV10-3 and J usage is TRBJ1-2, with TRBD1 matching 10 bases. This CDR3 is 16 amino acids long. Germline lookup yields CDR1 ENHRY and CDR2 SYGVKD. V dropped 7 bases and J dropped 0; count of bases not matched to a gene: 8. The CDR3 DNA reads TGTGCCATCACCGGGACAGGGGTCGGATCTAACTATGGCTACACCTTC. Translation: CAITGTGVGSNYGYTF.

The chain is built from TRBV28 and TRBJ1-3, with D possibly matching TRBD1 (6 bases). Germline V gene data show CDR1 as MDHEN and CDR2 as SYDVKM. The CDR3 length is 15 residues. V dropped 7 bases and J dropped 4 bases, with 17 bases sitting between them. CDR3 region: CASTVKRTVGNTIYF. The CDR3 DNA is TGTGCCAGCACCGTAAAGCGGACAGTAGGAAACACCATATATTTT.

The V and J genes are TRBV7-9 and TRBJ2-1, with D tentatively TRBD2 (6 bases). Germline V gene data show CDR1 as SEHNR and CDR2 as FQNEAQ (reference sequence). There are 17 residues in the CDR3. V lost 5 bases, J lost 3 bases, and 20 bases lay in between. CDR3 DNA sequence: TGTGCCAGCAGCCGACAAGGACAAACGGAGGGCTACAATGAGCAGTTCTTC. It translates to CASSRQGQTEGYNEQFF. The complete variable domain, with remaining parts taken from reference TRBV7-9 and TRBJ2-1, reads DTGVSQNPRHKITKRGQNVTFRCDPISEHNRLYWYRQTLGQGPEFLTYFQNEAQLEKSRLLSDRFSAERPKGSFSTLEIQRTEQGDSAMYLCASSRQGQTEGYNEQFFGPGTRLTVL.

The chain couples TRBV4-2 to TRBJ2-5, with D unresolved. The CDR3 is made up of 15 amino acids. Germline values: CDR1 LGHNA, CDR2 YNFKEQ. Trimming stripped 1 base from V and 0 bases from J, with 9 bases between. This CDR3 reads CASSQGNGYQETQYF. The CDR3, as DNA: TGTGCCAGCAGCCAAGGAAACGGGTACCAAGAGACCCAGTACTTC.

As for this clone: At one of its ends the junction is not consistent with the germline gene, which may arise from a read error. The chain couples TRBV5-4 to TRBJ1-2; D is uncertain. The CDR3 sequence is 11 residues long. CDR1 SGHNT and CDR2 YYREEE come from the germline V gene (reference sequence). CDR3 sequence: CASSLGWERRF. The CDR3 region has the DNA TGTGCCAGCAGCTTGGGTTGGGAAAGGAGGTTC.

This clone was found once. The chain carries TRBV7-2 and TRBJ2-5; a weak D match, TRBD1 (5 bases). V lost 1 base and J 5 bases, leaving 8 bases between the germline ends. Germline CDR1 is SGHTA and CDR2 is FQGNSA. The CDR3 has 13 amino acids. CDR3 nucleotide sequence: TGTGCCAGCAGCTTAGACAGGATGGAGACCCAGTACTTC. Protein product: CASSLDRMETQYF.

The rearrangement uses TRBV24-1 and TRBJ2-7; D is uncertain. CDR3 length: 15 residues. V lost 1 base to trimming and J lost 9 bases, with 18 bases between them. CDR1 and CDR2 from the germline V gene are KGHDR and SFDVKD. CDR3: CATSDLVVGHLGQYV. For the CDR3, the DNA is TGTGCCACCAGTGATTTAGTCGTGGGCCACCTCGGGCAGTACGTC.

In this sample, this clone turned up a few times. The chain recombines TRBV7-6 with TRBJ2-1; 8 bases align to TRBD1. J gave up 5 bases and V 3 bases, and 9 bases lay outside the gene matches. This CDR3 comprises 16 residues. Germline V CDR1 and CDR2: SGHVS, FNYEAQ. The CDR3 DNA reads as TGTGCCAGCAGCTTTTTCGCGGACAGGGCTGACAATGAGCAGTTCTTC. Amino acids: CASSFFADRADNEQFF.

V usage is TRBV5-1 and J usage is TRBJ2-2; no clear D gene. The CDR3 spans 14 residues. V lost 0 bases and J 4 bases, leaving 7 bases between the germline ends. Germline V CDR1 and CDR2: SGHRS, YFSETQ. For the CDR3, the DNA is TGCGCCAGCAGCTTGGATACAAGCACCGGGGAGCTGTTTTTT. Its protein product is CASSLDTSTGELFF.

Turning to this clone: At the DNA level, this CDR3 is encoded by other sequences in the same sample as well. V usage is TRBV5-1 and J usage is TRBJ1-2; tentative D call: TRBD1 (6 bases). The CDR3 runs 14 residues. Germline V gives CDR1 SGHRS, CDR2 YFSETQ. V was trimmed by 2 bases and J by 2 bases, leaving 10 bases between them. CDR3 bases: TGCGCCAGCAGCTTCAGTCAGGGGAACTATGGCTACACCTTC. Residues: CASSFSQGNYGYTF.